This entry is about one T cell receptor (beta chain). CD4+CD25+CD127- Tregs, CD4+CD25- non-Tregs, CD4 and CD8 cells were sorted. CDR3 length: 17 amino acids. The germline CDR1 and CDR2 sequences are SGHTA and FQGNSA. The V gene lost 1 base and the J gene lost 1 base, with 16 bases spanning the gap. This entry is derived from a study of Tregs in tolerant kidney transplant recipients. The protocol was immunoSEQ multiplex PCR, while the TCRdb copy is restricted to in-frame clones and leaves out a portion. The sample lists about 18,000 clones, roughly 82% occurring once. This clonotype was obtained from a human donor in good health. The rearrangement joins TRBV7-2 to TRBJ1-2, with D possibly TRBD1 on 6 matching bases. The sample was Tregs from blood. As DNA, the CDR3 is TGTGCCAGCAGCTTAGACGGGTGGCAGGGGATTAACTATGGCTACACCTTC. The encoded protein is CASSLDGWQGINYGYTF.